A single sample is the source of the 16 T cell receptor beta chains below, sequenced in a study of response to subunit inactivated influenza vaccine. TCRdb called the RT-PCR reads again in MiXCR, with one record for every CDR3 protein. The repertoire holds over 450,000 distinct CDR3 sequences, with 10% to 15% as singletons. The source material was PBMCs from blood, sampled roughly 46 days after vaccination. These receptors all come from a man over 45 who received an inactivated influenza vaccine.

Here the CDR3 reads CASSTRPSLKETQYF. The CDR3 DNA reads TGTGCCAGCAGCACCCGACCGAGCCTGAAAGAGACCCAGTACTTC. V and J are TRBV7-2 and TRBJ2-5, with D hard to call. V shed 5 bases and J shed 3 bases, with 16 bases lying between them. The CDR3 contains 15 residues. The germline V gene encodes CDR1 SGHTA and CDR2 FQGNSA.

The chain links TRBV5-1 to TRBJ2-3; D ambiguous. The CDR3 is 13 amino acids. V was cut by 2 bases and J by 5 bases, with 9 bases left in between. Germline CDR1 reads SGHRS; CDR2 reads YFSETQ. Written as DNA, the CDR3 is TGCGCCAGCAGCTTTTTAGGGATAGATACGCAGTATTTT. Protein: CASSFLGIDTQYF.

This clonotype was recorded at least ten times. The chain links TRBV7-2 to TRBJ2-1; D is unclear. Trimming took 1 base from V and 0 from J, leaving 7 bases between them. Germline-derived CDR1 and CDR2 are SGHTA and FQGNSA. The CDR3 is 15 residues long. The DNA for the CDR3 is TGTGCCAGCAGCTTAGGTTCGTTCTCCTACAATGAGCAGTTCTTC. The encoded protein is CASSLGSFSYNEQFF.

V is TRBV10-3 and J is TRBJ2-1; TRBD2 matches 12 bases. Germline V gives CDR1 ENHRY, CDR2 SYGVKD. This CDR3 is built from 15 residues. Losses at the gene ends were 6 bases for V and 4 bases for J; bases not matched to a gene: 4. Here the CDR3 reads CAIRKLAGGYNEQFF. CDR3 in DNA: TGTGCCATCAGAAAACTAGCGGGGGGTTACAATGAGCAGTTCTTC.

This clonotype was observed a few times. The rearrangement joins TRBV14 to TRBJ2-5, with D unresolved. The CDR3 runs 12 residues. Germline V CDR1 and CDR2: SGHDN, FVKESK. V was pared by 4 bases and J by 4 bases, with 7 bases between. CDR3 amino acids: CASSRQRETQYF. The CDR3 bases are TGTGCCAGCAGCCGACAAAGAGAGACCCAGTACTTC.

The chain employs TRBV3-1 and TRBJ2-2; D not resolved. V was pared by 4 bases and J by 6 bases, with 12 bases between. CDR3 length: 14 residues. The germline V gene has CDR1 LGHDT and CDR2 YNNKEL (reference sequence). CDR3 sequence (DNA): TGTGCCAGCAGCCCTTGGGTGGGCCCCGGGGAGCTGTTTTTT. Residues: CASSPWVGPGELFF.

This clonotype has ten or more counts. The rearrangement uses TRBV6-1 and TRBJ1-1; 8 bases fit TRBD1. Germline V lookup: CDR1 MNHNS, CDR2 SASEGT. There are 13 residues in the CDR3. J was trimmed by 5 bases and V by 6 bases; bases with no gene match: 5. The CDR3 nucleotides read TGTGCCAGCAGGACAGGGGCCGGGACTGAAGCTTTCTTT. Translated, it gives CASRTGAGTEAFF.

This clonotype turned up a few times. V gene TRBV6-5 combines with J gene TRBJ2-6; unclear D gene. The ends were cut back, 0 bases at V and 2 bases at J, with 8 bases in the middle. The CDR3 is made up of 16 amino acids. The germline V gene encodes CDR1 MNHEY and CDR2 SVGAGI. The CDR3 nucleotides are TGTGCCAGCAGTTACTCGGCCCGTGCTGGGGCCAACGTCCTGACTTTC. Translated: CASSYSARAGANVLTF.

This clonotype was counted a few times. The CDR3 DNA reads TGCGCCAGCAGCTTGGAGGATGGAGGGGCAGATACGCAGTATTTT. Its translation is CASSLEDGGADTQYF. This sequence joins TRBV5-1 and TRBJ2-3, with D possibly being TRBD2 (6 bases). This CDR3 spans 15 amino acids. The V end lost 0 bases, the J end lost 4 bases, and 12 bases lay between the germline ends. Germline V gives CDR1 SGHRS, CDR2 YFSETQ.

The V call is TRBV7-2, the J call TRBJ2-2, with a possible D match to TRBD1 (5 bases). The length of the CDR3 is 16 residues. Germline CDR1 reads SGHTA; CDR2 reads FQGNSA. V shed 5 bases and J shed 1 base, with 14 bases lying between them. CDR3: CASSPRTTGNTGELFF. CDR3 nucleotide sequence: TGTGCCAGCAGCCCCCGAACTACAGGGAACACCGGGGAGCTGTTTTTT.

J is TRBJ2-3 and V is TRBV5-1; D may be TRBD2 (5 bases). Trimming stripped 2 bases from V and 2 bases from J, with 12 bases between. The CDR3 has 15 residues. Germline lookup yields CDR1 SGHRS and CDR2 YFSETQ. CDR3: CASSLRGLHTDTQYF. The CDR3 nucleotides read TGCGCCAGCAGCTTAAGAGGGCTTCACACAGATACGCAGTATTTT.

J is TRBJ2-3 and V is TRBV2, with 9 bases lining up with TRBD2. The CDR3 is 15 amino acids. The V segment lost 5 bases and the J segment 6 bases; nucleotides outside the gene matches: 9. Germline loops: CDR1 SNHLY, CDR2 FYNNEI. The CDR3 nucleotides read TGTGCCAGCAGTTTGGGACTAGCAAGGTCCGATACGCAGTATTTT. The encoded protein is CASSLGLARSDTQYF.

CDR3: CASSLSGGQNTGELFF. CDR3 coding DNA: TGTGCCAGCAGCTTAAGCGGGGGCCAGAACACCGGGGAGCTGTTTTTT. The rearrangement joins TRBV11-2 to TRBJ2-2; TRBD2 matches 8 bases. V was clipped by 2 bases and J by 1 base; unmatched bases: 3. CDR3 length: 16 amino acids. CDR1 is SGHAT and CDR2 is FQNNGV in the germline V gene.

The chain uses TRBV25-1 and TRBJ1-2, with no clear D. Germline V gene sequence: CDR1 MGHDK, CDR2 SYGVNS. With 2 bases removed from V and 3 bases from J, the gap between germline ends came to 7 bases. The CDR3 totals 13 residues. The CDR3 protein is CASSESTYYGYTF. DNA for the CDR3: TGTGCCAGCAGTGAAAGCACTTACTATGGCTACACCTTC.

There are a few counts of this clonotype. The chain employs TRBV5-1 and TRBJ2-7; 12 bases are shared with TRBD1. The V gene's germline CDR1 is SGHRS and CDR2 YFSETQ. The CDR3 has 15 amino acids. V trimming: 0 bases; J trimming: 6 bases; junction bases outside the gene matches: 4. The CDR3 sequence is CASSLVGQGAGEQYF. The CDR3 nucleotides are TGCGCCAGCAGCTTGGTGGGACAGGGGGCCGGCGAGCAGTACTTC.

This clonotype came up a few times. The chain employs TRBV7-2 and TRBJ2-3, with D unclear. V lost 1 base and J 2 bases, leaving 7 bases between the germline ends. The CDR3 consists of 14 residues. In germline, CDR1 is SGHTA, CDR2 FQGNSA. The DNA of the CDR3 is TGTGCCAGCAGCTTAGTGGCGTACACAGATACGCAGTATTTT. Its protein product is CASSLVAYTDTQYF.